These 10 T cell receptor beta chains came from one sample sequenced in a study of lymphopenia after photon versus proton radiotherapy. Profiling relied on immunoSEQ multiplex PCR, and the TCRdb table lists in-frame clones only, not all of them. Found here are around 55,000 clones, less than 85% of them singletons; the top ten hold roughly 2%. This specimen was peripheral blood, taken from a patient treated with proton-based radiotherapy. The receptors come from a man aged 60-69 years with pancreatic cancer.

The chain joins TRBV7-9 to TRBJ1-6, with D maybe TRBD1 (6 bases). Per the germline V gene, CDR1 is SEHNR and CDR2 is FQNEAQ (reference sequence). The CDR3 spans 16 residues. Deletions cut 1 base from V and 8 bases from J, with 15 bases between. CDR3 sequence (DNA): TGTGCCAGCAGCTTAGTGGCTGGGGGCGCGGATTCACCCCTCCACTTT. This gives the protein CASSLVAGGADSPLHF.

The rearrangement links TRBV28 to TRBJ1-5; the D is unclear. The CDR3 totals 15 residues. CDR1 is MDHEN, CDR2 SYDVKM, per germline. V was cut by 5 bases and J by 1 base, with 12 bases left in between. The CDR3 coding sequence is TGTGCCAGCAGTCTCCTGGGAGGGAGCAATCAGCCCCAGCATTTT. Protein sequence: CASSLLGGSNQPQHF. Variable domain in full (rest from reference TRBV28 and TRBJ1-5): DVKVTQSSRYLVKRTGEKVFLECVQDMDHENMFWYRQDPGLGLRLIYFSYDVKMKEKGDIPEGYSVSREKKERFSLILESASTNQTSMYLCASSLLGGSNQPQHFGDGTRLSIL.

Concerning this clone: Compared with germline, one end of the junction differs, possibly owing to a read error. This rearrangement joins TRBV23-1 to TRBJ2-7, with a weak D call TRBD2 (6 bases). TRBV23-1 is designated an ORF whose function remains uncertain. The CDR3 is 15 residues long. Written as DNA, the CDR3 is TGCGCCAGCAGTCAATTCATATCCCTGGAGGGCCGTAGGCACTTC. Its protein is CASSQFISLEGRRHF.

The chain employs TRBV28 and TRBJ2-1; a possible D gene is TRBD2 (5 bases). V lost 2 bases to trimming and J lost 3 bases, with 11 bases between them. Germline V gene data show CDR1 as MDHEN and CDR2 as SYDVKM. This CDR3 is 15 amino acids long. The DNA for the CDR3 is TGTGCCAGCAGTTTACGGCTAGGAGGCTACAATGAGCAGTTCTTC. It codes for CASSLRLGGYNEQFF. Together with reference TRBV28 and TRBJ2-1, the CDR3 gives the full variable domain: DVKVTQSSRYLVKRTGEKVFLECVQDMDHENMFWYRQDPGLGLRLIYFSYDVKMKEKGDIPEGYSVSREKKERFSLILESASTNQTSMYLCASSLRLGGYNEQFFGPGTRLTVL.

A few counts support this clone. The J gene is TRBJ2-5, the V gene TRBV7-9, with 9 nucleotides matching TRBD1. Trimming at V came to 2 bases and at J to 3 bases, leaving 4 bases not matched to a gene. This CDR3 comprises 15 residues. Germline CDR1 SEHNR, CDR2 FQNEAQ (reference sequence). The CDR3 nucleotides are TGTGCCAGCAGCTTACATTGGGACAGGGAAGAGACCCAGTACTTC. Translating it yields CASSLHWDREETQYF.

The V and J genes are TRBV19 and TRBJ2-2, with a weak D call TRBD2 (5 bases). This CDR3 spans 16 amino acids. Germline V lookup: CDR1 LNHDA, CDR2 SQIVND (reference sequence). V shed 7 bases and J shed 0 bases, with 15 bases lying between them. DNA of the CDR3: TGTGCCAGTAAGGAGAGAGAGGACTCGAACACCGGGGAGCTGTTTTTT. This encodes CASKEREDSNTGELFF.

V usage is TRBV2 and J usage is TRBJ2-7; D remains unclear. The CDR3 runs to 14 residues. Germline CDR1 reads SNHLY; CDR2 reads FYNNEI. Trimming took off 4 bases at V and 2 bases at J, with 12 bases between the two ends. As DNA, the CDR3 is TGTGCCAGCAGTGTCGGGTCGGGTCCCTACGAGCAGTACTTC. It yields the protein CASSVGSGPYEQYF.

This clone was counted only a few times. This rearrangement joins TRBV28 to TRBJ2-7, with TRBD2 as a possible D gene (6 bases). With 5 bases removed from V and 3 bases from J, the gap between germline ends came to 11 bases. Germline lookup yields CDR1 MDHEN and CDR2 SYDVKM. The CDR3 has 13 residues. DNA of the CDR3: TGTGCCAGCAGTCCCTTAGCGGTCTACGAGCAGTACTTC. Protein product: CASSPLAVYEQYF. The full variable domain, in which reference TRBV28 and TRBJ2-7 provide the parts outside the CDR3, is DVKVTQSSRYLVKRTGEKVFLECVQDMDHENMFWYRQDPGLGLRLIYFSYDVKMKEKGDIPEGYSVSREKKERFSLILESASTNQTSMYLCASSPLAVYEQYFGPGTRLTVT.

The CDR3 here is CASSLASRETQYF. In DNA form, the CDR3 reads TGTGCCAGCAGCTTAGCGTCCCGGGAGACCCAGTACTTC. This sequence joins TRBV5-4 and TRBJ2-5; D gene uncertain. The CDR3 length is 13 residues. Germline V lookup: CDR1 SGHNT, CDR2 YYREEE (reference sequence). The V end lost 2 bases, the J end lost 5 bases, and 10 bases lay between the germline ends.

The chain carries TRBV25-1 and TRBJ2-7; D unresolved. V lost 0 bases, J lost 2 bases, and 14 bases lay in between. CDR3 length: 16 amino acids. Per the germline V gene, CDR1 is MGHDK and CDR2 is SYGVNS. The CDR3 DNA reads TGTGCCAGCAGTGAATATGGCCCAGGAGCCACCTACGAGCAGTACTTC. Amino acids: CASSEYGPGATYEQYF.